Listed below are T cell receptor beta chains from one sample, sequenced in a study of blood T cell repertoires in COVID-19. Libraries were prepared by immunoSEQ multiplex PCR; TCRdb keeps only in-frame clonotypes and omits some of them. The table records about 250,000 clones, about 88% of them present only once. Sequenced input: PBMCs or T cells enriched from blood (not recorded which). These receptors were obtained from a woman in her fifties or sixties who had recovered from COVID-19. Both conserved end residues are part of each CDR3. A D gene is named only where the DNA matches it firmly. Not all rows give a size; the values are once, few, many and, for expanded clones, a class.

>NA|TRBD2|18|TRBJ2-1|TRBV10-3
CAISVGSGRAELGDEQFF
TGTGCCATCAGTGTCGGTAGCGGGAGGGCCGAACTTGGCGATGAGCAGTTCTTC
>few|NA|17|TRBJ2-4|TRBV18
CASSPPKGALAKNIQYF
TGTGCCAGCTCACCACCCAAGGGAGCCTTAGCCAAAAACATTCAGTACTTC
>NA|TRBD2|15|TRBJ2-4|TRBV7-6
CASSKGLADKNIQYF
TGTGCCAGCAGCAAGGGACTAGCGGACAAAAACATTCAGTACTTC
>NA|NA|16|TRBJ2-7|TRBV5-1
CASSAGTLTKSYEQYF
TGCGCCAGCAGCGCCGGGACACTTACTAAAAGCTACGAGCAGTACTTC
>NA|NA|11|TRBJ1-2|TRBV20-1
CSAVLTSGYTF
TGCAGTGCTGTCCTAACGTCTGGCTACACCTTC
>NA|TRBD2|14|TRBJ2-1|TRBV7-2
CASSLDRSGEEQFF
TGTGCCAGCAGCTTAGATCGTAGCGGGGAAGAGCAGTTCTTC
>NA|TRBD1|18|TRBJ2-2|TRBV19
CASLGRWGQGTHGGELFF
TGTGCCAGTCTTGGAAGATGGGGACAGGGGACCCACGGCGGGGAGCTGTTTTTT
>NA|TRBD1|13|TRBJ1-4|TRBV11-2
CASSLEQGGKLFF
TGTGCCAGCAGCTTAGAACAGGGGGGGAAACTGTTTTTT
>NA|NA|13|TRBJ1-1|TRBV5-6
CASSLNTVTEAFF
TGTGCCAGCAGCTTGAATACAGTAACTGAAGCTTTCTTT
>NA|TRBD1|18|TRBJ2-3|TRBV10-3
CAISDRGLDQSSTDTQYF
TGTGCCATCAGTGACAGGGGGCTGGATCAAAGTAGCACAGATACGCAGTATTTT
>NA|TRBD1|16|TRBJ2-3|TRBV7-9
CASSLWRDRGADTQYF
TGTGCCAGCAGCTTATGGCGGGACAGGGGTGCAGATACGCAGTATTTT